One and the same sample provided the 32 T cell receptor beta chains below, sequenced in a study of identical twins. TCRdb re-analysed the 5' RACE reads in MiXCR, keeping a single row per CDR3 protein. The data hold some 710,000 distinct CDR3 sequences, with approximately 6% observed a single time. The material sequenced was naive T cells sorted from blood. These receptors all stem from a man aged 18-30 years in good health.

This clonotype was counted between two and nine times. This sequence joins TRBV5-1 and TRBJ2-1; either TRBD1 or TRBD2 may fit D (5 bases each). CDR3 length equals 17 residues. Germline CDR1 SGHRS, CDR2 YFSETQ. V lost 2 bases to trimming and J lost 9 bases, with 24 bases between them. This CDR3 reads CASSFQVRGPRDSEQFF. The CDR3 DNA reads as TGCGCCAGCAGCTTTCAGGTCCGGGGCCCAAGAGATAGTGAGCAGTTCTTC.

The chain recombines TRBV7-2 with TRBJ2-1, with TRBD2 matching over 12 bases. V shed 5 bases and J 7 bases; nucleotides not matched to a gene: 6. Germline CDR1 reads SGHTA; CDR2 reads FQGNSA. The CDR3 contains 15 residues. CDR3 sequence: CASSMTSGRLNEQFF. The CDR3 coding sequence is TGTGCCAGCAGCATGACTAGCGGGAGATTAAATGAGCAGTTCTTC.

This clonotype was seen repeatedly, ten times or more. The chain has TRBV5-1 and TRBJ2-7; either TRBD1 or TRBD2 may fit D (5 bases each). The V gene lost 4 bases and the J gene lost 4 bases, with 15 bases spanning the gap. Germline CDR1 reads SGHRS; CDR2 reads YFSETQ. The CDR3 runs 14 residues. Here the CDR3 DNA reads TGCGCCAGCAGCCCAAGGGACGGAGGATACGAGCAGTACGTC. It is translated as CASSPRDGGYEQYV.

The chain employs TRBV11-2 and TRBJ1-5, with D hard to call. This CDR3 is built from 14 residues. Trimming removed 0 bases from V and 7 bases from J, with 10 bases in between. Germline V gene sequence: CDR1 SGHAT, CDR2 FQNNGV. In DNA form, the CDR3 reads TGTGCCAGCAGCTTAGATTACGGTGGACAGCCCCAGCATTTT. It yields the protein CASSLDYGGQPQHF.

The CDR3 nucleotides read TGCAGCGTTGAGGGGCAGGGGCAAGAGACCCAGTACTTC. Residues: CSVEGQGQETQYF. V is TRBV29-1 and J is TRBJ2-5; D possibly corresponds to TRBD1 (6 bases). Trimming shortened V by 3 bases and J by 2 bases, and 10 bases separated the two germline ends. CDR1 and CDR2 (germline): SQVTM, ANQGSEA. The CDR3 spans 13 residues.

This clonotype was picked up a small number of times. The V gene is TRBV12-3 or TRBV12-4, the J gene TRBJ2-7, with 8 bases matching TRBD2. The V segment lost 6 bases and the J segment 4 bases; nucleotides outside the gene matches: 11. This CDR3 is built from 15 residues. CDR3 in amino acids: CASSSTQGGRYEQYF. The CDR3 DNA reads as TGTGCCAGCAGCTCCACTCAGGGCGGGAGGTACGAGCAGTACTTC.

This clonotype occurred many times. The CDR3 DNA follows: TGTGCCAGCAGCTTAGTGGGAAACAATGAGCAGTTCTTC. Translation gives CASSLVGNNEQFF. The gene calls are TRBV7-6 and TRBJ2-1; the D is unclear. Germline-derived CDR1 and CDR2 are SGHVS and FNYEAQ. Trimming removed 1 base from V and 5 bases from J, with 6 bases in between. CDR3 length equals 13 residues. The entire variable domain, with the rest obtained from reference TRBV7-6 and TRBJ2-1, is as follows: GAGVSQSPRYKVTKRGQDVALRCDPISGHVSLYWYRQALGQGPEFLTYFNYEAQQDKSGLPNDRFSAERPEGSISTLTIQRTEQRDSAMYRCASSLVGNNEQFFGPGTRLTVL.

This clonotype was seen at least ten times. This chain joins TRBV9 and TRBJ2-1; no definite D call. From germline, CDR1 is SGDLS and CDR2 YYNGEE. The CDR3 is 13 amino acids. Trimming stripped 7 bases from V and 5 bases from J, with 13 bases between. Written as DNA, the CDR3 is TGTGCCAGCTCCTCCCCCAACCACAATGAGCAGTTCTTC. Encoded protein: CASSSPNHNEQFF. The variable domain in full, with the rest retrieved from reference TRBV9 and TRBJ2-1, is DSGVTQTPKHLITATGQRVTLRCSPRSGDLSVYWYQQSLDQGLQFLIQYYNGEERAKGNILERFSAQQFPDLHSELNLSSLELGDSALYFCASSSPNHNEQFFGPGTRLTVL.

On this clonotype: A much bigger clone sits one base away, suggesting this may be a read error. The J gene is TRBJ2-2, the V gene TRBV15, with 12 nucleotides matching TRBD2. The CDR3 covers 17 residues. Germline V CDR1 and CDR2: LNHNV, YYDKDF (reference sequence). The CDR3 reads CATRFTRTSGNPGELFF. CDR3 DNA sequence: TGTGCCACCCGCTTCACTCGGACTAGCGGGAACCCCGGGGAGCTGTTTTTT.

This clonotype was observed a few times. This chain connects TRBV12-3 or TRBV12-4 to TRBJ2-2; tentative D call: TRBD2 (5 bases). This CDR3 spans 14 amino acids. Trimming took off 6 bases at V and 7 bases at J, with 15 bases between the two ends. The CDR3 region is CASSPREQGGELFF. In nucleotides, the CDR3 is TGTGCCAGCAGCCCCCGGGAACAAGGCGGGGAGCTGTTTTTT.

Note on this clonotype: This may be a read error: a much more frequent sequence differs by one nucleotide. The V and J genes are TRBV4-3 and TRBJ1-1, with TRBD1 matching 7 bases. Germline V gives CDR1 LGHNA, CDR2 YSLEER. This CDR3 is 15 amino acids long. The CDR3 DNA sequence: TGCGCCAGCAGCCAACTAGGGGGCAGGTACACTGAAGCTGTCTTT. This translates into CASSQLGGRYTEAVF.

The rearrangement links TRBV5-1 to TRBJ2-5, with 8 bases aligning to TRBD1. The V and J ends lost 0 bases and 4 bases, in that order; junction bases with no gene match: 8. The germline V gene has CDR1 SGHRS and CDR2 YFSETQ. The CDR3 spans 16 residues. In DNA form, the CDR3 reads TGCGCCAGCAGCTTGGGAGACAGGGGTGGCAGAGAGACCCAGTACTTC. Protein sequence: CASSLGDRGGRETQYF.

This clonotype was detected ten times or more. The chain recombines TRBV9 with TRBJ1-2, with a tentative D call TRBD1 (5 bases). The CDR3 contains 14 residues. The V gene lost 3 bases and the J gene lost 5 bases, with 14 bases spanning the gap. The germline CDR1 and CDR2 sequences are SGDLS and YYNGEE. This CDR3 is CASSASGTQYGYTF. The CDR3 DNA reads as TGTGCCAGCAGCGCCTCCGGGACTCAATATGGCTACACCTTC.

This clonotype was seen a few times. The junction differs from germline at one of its ends, possibly a read error. V usage is TRBV6-5 and J usage is TRBJ2-1; 14 bases align to TRBD2. Germline V gene data show CDR1 as MNHEY and CDR2 as SVGAGI. CDR3 length equals 15 residues. This CDR3 is CASSYSTSGRAKRLF. The CDR3 DNA reads TGTGCCAGCAGTTACTCGACTAGCGGGAGGGCCAAACGACTCTTC.

V is TRBV7-9 and J is TRBJ2-3; D remains unclear. The CDR3 sequence is 15 residues long. CDR1 and CDR2 from the germline V gene are SEHNR and FQNEAQ (reference sequence). The ends were cut back, 4 bases at V and 2 bases at J, with 13 bases in the middle. Here the CDR3 DNA reads TGTGCCAGCAGCTCGTGGGTGGATTCCACAGATACGCAGTATTTT. Its translation: CASSSWVDSTDTQYF. Drawing the rest from reference TRBV7-9 and TRBJ2-3, the complete variable domain is DTGVSQNPRHKITKRGQNVTFRCDPISEHNRLYWYRQTLGQGPEFLTYFQNEAQLEKSRLLSDRFSAERPKGSFSTLEIQRTEQGDSAMYLCASSSWVDSTDTQYFGPGTRLTVL.

At least ten counts were recorded for this clonotype. V is TRBV12-3 or TRBV12-4 and J is TRBJ1-4, with a possible D match to TRBD1 (5 bases). The V gene lost 7 bases and the J gene lost 0 bases, with 9 bases spanning the gap. The CDR3 runs 14 residues. The CDR3 reads CASNIRATNEKLFF. CDR3 in DNA: TGTGCCAGCAATATCAGGGCAACTAATGAAAAACTGTTTTTT.

This clonotype has more than one count but fewer than ten. This rearrangement joins TRBV7-6 to TRBJ1-6; D possibly corresponds to TRBD1 (5 bases). The length of the CDR3 is 14 residues. CDR1 is SGHVS and CDR2 is FNYEAQ in the germline V gene. Trimming cost V 0 bases and J 7 bases, with 7 bases left between them. The CDR3 nucleotides are TGTGCCAGCAGCTTAGCGGGGGAGAATTCACCCCTCCACTTT. Its protein product is CASSLAGENSPLHF.

V gene TRBV12-3 or TRBV12-4 combines with J gene TRBJ1-1; D is ambiguous. The CDR3 consists of 14 residues. Trimming pared 2 bases from V and 2 bases from J, leaving 9 bases between. The CDR3 bases are TGTGCCAGCAGTTTAACAAGCACTAACACTGAAGCTTTCTTT. Its translation is CASSLTSTNTEAFF.

This clonotype was observed at least ten times. This chain uses TRBV12-3 or TRBV12-4 with TRBJ1-4; 11 nucleotides align to TRBD1. J was trimmed by 14 bases and V by 6 bases; bases with no gene match: 8. CDR3 length: 13 residues. CDR3 region: CASSPGQGAWLFF. The CDR3 DNA reads as TGTGCCAGCAGCCCCGGACAGGGGGCATGGCTGTTTTTT.

This clonotype showed up many times. This rearrangement joins TRBV11-3 to TRBJ2-7, with TRBD2 identical over 7 bases. The V segment lost 6 bases and the J segment 5 bases; nucleotides outside the gene matches: 13. This CDR3 contains 15 residues. Germline V gene lookup returns CDR1 SGHNT and CDR2 YENEEA. The CDR3 DNA reads as TGTGCCAGCAGTAACACGGGAGCGGGAAAGAACGAGCAGTACTTC. This encodes CASSNTGAGKNEQYF.

This clonotype was seen a few times. V and J are TRBV2 and TRBJ1-2; TRBD1 is a possible D gene (5 bases). The CDR3 contains 13 residues. Trimming took 4 bases from V and 7 from J, leaving 13 bases between them. Germline V gene data show CDR1 as SNHLY and CDR2 as FYNNEI. The CDR3 DNA follows: TGTGCCAGCAGTGGGGACTTGGTAGCTGGCTACACCTTC. Translated, it gives CASSGDLVAGYTF.

This clonotype was recorded a few times. The chain carries TRBV20-1 and TRBJ1-5, with TRBD1 as a possible D gene (6 bases). This CDR3 contains 13 residues. Germline-derived CDR1 and CDR2 are DFQATT and SNEGSKA (reference sequence). Trimming left V 6 bases short and J 6 bases short, with 15 bases between. CDR3 protein: CSAPAGGTQPQHF. Here the CDR3 DNA reads TGCAGTGCCCCTGCGGGGGGCACTCAGCCCCAGCATTTT.

The J gene is TRBJ2-1, the V gene TRBV7-3; 9 bases fit TRBD2. The germline V gene encodes CDR1 SGHTA and CDR2 FQGTGA. CDR3 length: 15 amino acids. Trimming removed 2 bases from V and 6 bases from J; junction bases left unmatched: 5. CDR3 protein: CASSLASGTVNEQFF. CDR3 bases: TGTGCCAGCAGCTTAGCTAGCGGGACAGTCAATGAGCAGTTCTTC.

This clonotype was recorded at least ten times. The CDR3 nucleotides are TGCGCCAGCAGCTTGGTCACAGGGGGGACGAGGCAAGAGACCCAGTACTTC. Amino acid sequence: CASSLVTGGTRQETQYF. The V gene is TRBV5-1, the J gene TRBJ2-5; 8 nucleotides align to TRBD1. Germline V lookup: CDR1 SGHRS, CDR2 YFSETQ. The CDR3 contains 17 residues. The V and J ends lost 0 bases and 2 bases, in that order; junction bases with no gene match: 9.

In its sample, this clonotype was seen a few times. The rearrangement uses TRBV7-9 and TRBJ2-2; a weak D match, TRBD1 (5 bases). Between the trimmed V and J ends, which lost 5 bases and 4 bases, there was a span of 11 bases. CDR1 is SEHNR, CDR2 FQNEAQ, per germline (reference sequence). The CDR3 runs 14 residues. The CDR3 nucleotides read TGTGCCAGCAGCCCAGGACATCCCACCGGGGAGCTGTTTTTT. Translation gives CASSPGHPTGELFF.

This clonotype was counted ten times or more. The chain has TRBV7-6 and TRBJ2-7; maybe TRBD1 (6 bases). V dropped 1 base and J dropped 2 bases, with 12 bases sitting between them. This CDR3 comprises 15 residues. In germline, CDR1 is SGHVS, CDR2 FNYEAQ. CDR3 amino acids: CASSLDQGIPYEQYF. The CDR3 DNA reads TGTGCCAGCAGCTTAGATCAGGGGATCCCCTACGAGCAGTACTTC.

CDR3 loop: CAISESTGRTQYF. In DNA, the CDR3 is TGTGCCATCAGTGAGAGCACCGGGAGGACCCAGTACTTC. The chain is built from TRBV10-3 and TRBJ2-5; TRBD2 might be the D (6 bases). This CDR3 has 13 residues. Germline V gene sequence: CDR1 ENHRY, CDR2 SYGVKD. Deletions cut 2 bases from V and 7 bases from J, with 11 bases between.

This clonotype was counted many times. The rearrangement links TRBV20-1 to TRBJ2-1; TRBD2 agrees at 13 bases. In germline, CDR1 is DFQATT, CDR2 SNEGSKA (reference sequence). J lost 3 bases, V lost 4 bases, and 6 bases had no gene match. The CDR3 runs 16 residues. CDR3 amino acids: CSATGTSGKNYNEQFF. In DNA, the CDR3 is TGCAGTGCTACCGGGACTAGCGGGAAGAACTACAATGAGCAGTTCTTC.

This sequence joins TRBV29-1 and TRBJ2-2, with D perhaps matching TRBD2 (5 bases). Trimming stripped 1 base from V and 6 bases from J, with 9 bases between. This CDR3 spans 13 amino acids. Per germline, CDR1 SQVTM and CDR2 ANQGSEA. CDR3 nucleotides: TGCAGCGTTGAAGGCAGGCGGGCCGGGGAGCTGTTTTTT. Translated, it gives CSVEGRRAGELFF.

This clonotype was seen at least ten times. V gene TRBV5-1 combines with J gene TRBJ2-7; D perhaps matches TRBD1 (7 bases). Trimming stripped 4 bases from V and 7 bases from J, with 18 bases between. The CDR3 runs to 14 residues. Germline V gene sequence: CDR1 SGHRS, CDR2 YFSETQ. The CDR3 loop is CASSPGGLTGEQYF. As DNA, the CDR3 is TGCGCCAGCAGCCCAGGGGGGCTAACGGGAGAGCAGTACTTC.

This clonotype was detected a few times. The J gene is TRBJ2-7, the V gene TRBV27; no clear D gene. The CDR3 totals 15 residues. Germline V gene sequence: CDR1 MNHEY, CDR2 SMNVEV (reference sequence). V gave up 4 bases and J gave up 2 bases, with 15 bases separating them. The CDR3 DNA sequence: TGTGCCAGCAGTTCACCCTCCCAAAGACCCTACGAGCAGTACTTC. It is translated as CASSSPSQRPYEQYF.

V usage is TRBV11-2 and J usage is TRBJ2-2; 10 bases map to TRBD1. J was trimmed by 7 bases and V by 0 bases; bases with no gene match: 11. Germline values: CDR1 SGHAT, CDR2 FQNNGV. CDR3 size: 18 residues. CDR3 region: CASSLERDRGYLVGELFF. Written as DNA, the CDR3 is TGTGCCAGCAGCTTAGAACGGGACAGGGGATATCTTGTCGGGGAGCTGTTTTTT. The complete variable domain, with remaining parts taken from reference TRBV11-2 and TRBJ2-2, reads EAGVAQSPRYKIIEKRQSVAFWCNPISGHATLYWYQQILGQGPKLLIQFQNNGVVDDSQLPKDRFSAERLKGVDSTLKIQPAKLEDSAVYLCASSLERDRGYLVGELFFGEGSRLTVL.